The clone carrying this T cell receptor beta chain was observed at least ten times. Its antigen remains unidentified. These data originate in a study of CD8 T cells in ankylosing spondylitis. Study-wide results and limits: A TCR beta motif made of eight highly homologous variants seemed typical of ankylosing spondylitis blood. Previously reported in reactive arthritis synovial fluid and blood were some of the motif variants. Clones linked to the disease showed a CD8+ phenotype. They occurred at relatively low frequencies in peripheral blood.

Trimming cost V 4 bases and J 2 bases, with 13 bases left between them. Looked up from germline, CDR1 is SGHRS and CDR2 is YFSETQ. The CDR3 loop spans 15 amino acids. Quantitative molecular-barcoded 5'-RACE generated the TCR beta libraries. Via MiXCR, TCRdb re-called the 5' RACE reads, giving one row per CDR3 protein. The sample carries around 130,000 distinct CDR3 sequences, over 6.5% recorded once. The chain uses TRBV5-1 and TRBJ1-5; D is unclear. Sequencing input: blood, either unsorted or a sorted T cell fraction (not recorded which). The sequence was collected from a male donor with ankylosing spondylitis or in good health (not recorded which). Written as DNA, the CDR3 is TGCGCCAGCAGCGCCGGATGGGAGGGCAATCAGCCCCAGCATTTT. This codes for CASSAGWEGNQPQHF.